Listed below are T cell receptor beta chains from one sample, sequenced in a study of blood T cell repertoires in COVID-19. Profiled with immunoSEQ multiplex PCR; TCRdb holds only in-frame clones, not every one. This sample has around 50,000 clones, with more than 70% found just once. The sample comprised peripheral blood. All receptors come from a man aged 45 to 65 with active COVID-19. CDR3s include the opening cysteine and the closing phenylalanine or tryptophan. D genes are given only for firm matches. Clone size, where shown, is once, few, many, or a class for clones that have expanded.

15 TRBJ2-1 - TRBD2 TRBV7-2 CASSLGREGFSEQFF TGTGCCAGCAGCTTGGGGCGGGAGGGATTTAGCGAGCAGTTCTTC
15 TRBJ2-6 - - TRBV28 CASRADRSGANVLTF TGTGCCAGCAGGGCCGACAGGTCTGGGGCCAACGTCCTGACTTTC
14 TRBJ2-7 - - TRBV10-3 CAISAAGQTYEQYF TGTGCCATCAGTGCAGCGGGACAAACCTACGAGCAGTACTTC
16 TRBJ2-1 - TRBD1 TRBV24-1 CATSDYRGGSYNEQFF TGTGCCACCAGTGACTACAGGGGCGGCTCCTACAATGAGCAGTTCTTC
14 TRBJ2-2 - - TRBV29-1 CSVGGDSNTGELFF TGCAGCGTTGGGGGCGATTCGAACACCGGGGAGCTGTTTTTT
14 TRBJ2-5 - TRBD2 TRBV3-1/TRBV3-2 CASSPTSGRETQYF TGTGCCAGCAGCCCAACTAGCGGGAGAGAGACCCAGTACTTC
15 TRBJ2-1 - TRBD2 TRBV5-1 CASSLSGLVSNEQFF TGCGCCAGCAGCTTGTCGGGACTAGTGAGCAATGAGCAGTTCTTC
17 TRBJ2-3 - - TRBV25-1 CASSDKQSFSSTDTQYF TGTGCCAGCAGTGATAAACAGAGCTTCTCTAGCACAGATACGCAGTATTTT
11 TRBJ1-1 - - TRBV29-1 CSAWWRTEAFF TGCAGCGCCTGGTGGCGGACTGAAGCTTTCTTT
14 TRBJ2-1 once TRBD2 TRBV13 CASSVGGSSGEQFF TGTGCCAGCAGCGTCGGGGGGTCAAGTGGTGAGCAGTTCTTC
13 TRBJ2-5 - TRBD1 TRBV28 CASRRDRGETQYF TGTGCCAGCAGGCGAGACAGGGGAGAGACCCAGTACTTC
14 TRBJ2-5 once - TRBV6-5 CASSYTVGGETQYF TGTGCCAGCAGTTACACCGTGGGGGGTGAGACCCAGTACTTC
14 TRBJ2-7 - - TRBV2 CASSESEVTYEQYF TGTGCCAGCAGTGAATCAGAGGTCACCTACGAGCAGTACTTC
15 TRBJ2-2 - TRBD2 TRBV4-1 CASSLGGTNTGELFF TGCGCCAGCAGCCTGGGGGGGACGAACACCGGGGAGCTGTTTTTT